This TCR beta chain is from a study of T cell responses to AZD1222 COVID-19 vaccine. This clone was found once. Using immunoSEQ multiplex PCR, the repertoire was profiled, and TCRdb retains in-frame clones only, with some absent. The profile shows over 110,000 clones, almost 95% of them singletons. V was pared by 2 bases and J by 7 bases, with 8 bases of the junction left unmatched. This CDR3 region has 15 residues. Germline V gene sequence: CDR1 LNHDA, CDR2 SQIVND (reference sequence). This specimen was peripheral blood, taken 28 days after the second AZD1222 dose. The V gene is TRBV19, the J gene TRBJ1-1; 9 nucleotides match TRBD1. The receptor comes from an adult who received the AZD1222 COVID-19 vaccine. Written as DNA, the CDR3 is TGTGCCAGTAGTATAAGGACAGGGGACGCGAATGAAGCTTTCTTT. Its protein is CASSIRTGDANEAFF.